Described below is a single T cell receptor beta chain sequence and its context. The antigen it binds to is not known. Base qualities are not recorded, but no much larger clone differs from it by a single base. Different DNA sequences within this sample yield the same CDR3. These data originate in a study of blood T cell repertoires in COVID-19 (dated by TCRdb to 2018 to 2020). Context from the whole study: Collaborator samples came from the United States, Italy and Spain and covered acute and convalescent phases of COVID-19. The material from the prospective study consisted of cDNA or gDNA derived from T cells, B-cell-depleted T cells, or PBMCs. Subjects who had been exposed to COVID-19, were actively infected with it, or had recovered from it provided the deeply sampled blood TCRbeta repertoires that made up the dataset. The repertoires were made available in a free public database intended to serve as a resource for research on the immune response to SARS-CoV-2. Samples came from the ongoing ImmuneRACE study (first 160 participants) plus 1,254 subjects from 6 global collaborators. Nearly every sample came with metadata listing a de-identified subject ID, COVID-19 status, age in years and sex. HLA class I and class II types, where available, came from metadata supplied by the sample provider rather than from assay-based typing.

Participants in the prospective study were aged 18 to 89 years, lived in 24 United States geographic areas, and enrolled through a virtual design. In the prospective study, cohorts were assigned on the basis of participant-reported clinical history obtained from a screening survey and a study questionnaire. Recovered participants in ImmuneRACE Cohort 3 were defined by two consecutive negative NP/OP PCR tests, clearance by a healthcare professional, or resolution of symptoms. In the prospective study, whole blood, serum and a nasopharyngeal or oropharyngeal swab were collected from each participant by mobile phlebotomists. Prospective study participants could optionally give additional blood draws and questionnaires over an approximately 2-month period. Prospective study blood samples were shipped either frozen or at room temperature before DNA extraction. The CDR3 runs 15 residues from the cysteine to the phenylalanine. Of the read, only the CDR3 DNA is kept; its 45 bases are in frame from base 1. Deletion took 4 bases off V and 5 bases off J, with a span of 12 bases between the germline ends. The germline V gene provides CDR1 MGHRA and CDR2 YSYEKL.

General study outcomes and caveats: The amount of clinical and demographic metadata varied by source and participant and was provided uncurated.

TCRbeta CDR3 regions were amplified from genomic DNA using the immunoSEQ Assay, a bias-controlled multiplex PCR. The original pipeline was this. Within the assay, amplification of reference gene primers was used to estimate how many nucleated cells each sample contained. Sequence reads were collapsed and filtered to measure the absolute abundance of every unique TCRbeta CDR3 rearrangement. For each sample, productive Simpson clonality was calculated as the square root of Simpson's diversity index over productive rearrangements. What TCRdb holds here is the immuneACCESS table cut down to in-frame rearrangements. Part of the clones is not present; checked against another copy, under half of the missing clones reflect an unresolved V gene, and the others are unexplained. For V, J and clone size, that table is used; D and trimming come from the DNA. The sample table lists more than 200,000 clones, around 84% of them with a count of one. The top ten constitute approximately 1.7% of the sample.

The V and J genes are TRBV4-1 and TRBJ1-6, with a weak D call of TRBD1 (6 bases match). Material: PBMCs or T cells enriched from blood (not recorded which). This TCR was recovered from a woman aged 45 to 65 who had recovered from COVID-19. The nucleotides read TGCGCCAGCAGCCTTGACAGGAATAATAATTCACCCCTCCACTTT. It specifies CASSLDRNNNSPLHF.